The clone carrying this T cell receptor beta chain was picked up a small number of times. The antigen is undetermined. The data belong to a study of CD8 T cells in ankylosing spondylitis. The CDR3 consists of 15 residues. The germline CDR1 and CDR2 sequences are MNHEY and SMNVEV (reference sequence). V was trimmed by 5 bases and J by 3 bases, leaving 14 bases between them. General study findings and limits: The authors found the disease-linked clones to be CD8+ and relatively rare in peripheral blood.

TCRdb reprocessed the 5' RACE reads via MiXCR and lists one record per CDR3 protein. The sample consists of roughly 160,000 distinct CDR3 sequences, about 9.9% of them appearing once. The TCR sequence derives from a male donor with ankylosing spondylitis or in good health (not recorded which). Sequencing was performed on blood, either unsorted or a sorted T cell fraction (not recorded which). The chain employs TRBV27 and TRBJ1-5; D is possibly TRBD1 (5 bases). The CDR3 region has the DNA TGTGCCAGCAGTCCAAGGCAGGGTTACAATCAGCCCCAGCATTTT. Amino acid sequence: CASSPRQGYNQPQHF.